This T cell receptor beta chain was sequenced in a study of cytomegalovirus exposure and HLA in healthy donors. Study-wide results and limits: A few chains linked to CMV were shown in vitro to be specific for CMV antigens.

V lost 2 bases, J lost 0 bases, and 7 bases lay in between. Germline V gives CDR1 MNHEY, CDR2 SVGAGI. The CDR3 contains 15 residues. In regard to this clone: The antigen is not known.

Use of 60 Vbeta and 13 Jbeta primers characterized the PCR. Method: immunoSEQ multiplex PCR; TCRdb's copy keeps in-frame clones and lacks some. The repertoire consists of 150,000 to 200,000 clones, with about 80% occurring once and the leading ten covering around 2%. This TCR was sampled from a woman under 30 in good health and CMV-seropositive. This chain connects TRBV6-5 to TRBJ1-4; D gene uncertain. The material sequenced was PBMCs. The CDR3 DNA sequence: TGTGCCAGCAGTTACGGCGGAGCAACTAATGAAAAACTGTTTTTT. The encoded protein is CASSYGGATNEKLFF.